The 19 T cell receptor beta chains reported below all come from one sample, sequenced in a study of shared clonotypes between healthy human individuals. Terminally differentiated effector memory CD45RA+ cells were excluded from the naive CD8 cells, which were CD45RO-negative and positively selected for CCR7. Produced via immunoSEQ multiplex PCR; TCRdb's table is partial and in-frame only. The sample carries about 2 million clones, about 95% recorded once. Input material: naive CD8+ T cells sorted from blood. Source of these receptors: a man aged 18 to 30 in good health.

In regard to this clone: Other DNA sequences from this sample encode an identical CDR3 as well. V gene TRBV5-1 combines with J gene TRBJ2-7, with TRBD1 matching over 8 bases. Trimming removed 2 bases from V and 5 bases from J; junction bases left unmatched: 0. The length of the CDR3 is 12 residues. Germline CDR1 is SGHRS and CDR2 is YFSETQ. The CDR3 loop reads CASSLQGDEQYF. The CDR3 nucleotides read TGCGCCAGCAGCTTACAGGGGGACGAGCAGTACTTC.

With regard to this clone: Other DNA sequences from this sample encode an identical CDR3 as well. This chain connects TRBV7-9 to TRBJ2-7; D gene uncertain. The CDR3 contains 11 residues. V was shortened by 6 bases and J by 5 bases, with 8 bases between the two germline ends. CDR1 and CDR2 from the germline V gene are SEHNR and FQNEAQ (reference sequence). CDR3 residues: CASSVGDEQYF. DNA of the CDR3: TGTGCCAGCAGTGTAGGAGACGAGCAGTACTTC.

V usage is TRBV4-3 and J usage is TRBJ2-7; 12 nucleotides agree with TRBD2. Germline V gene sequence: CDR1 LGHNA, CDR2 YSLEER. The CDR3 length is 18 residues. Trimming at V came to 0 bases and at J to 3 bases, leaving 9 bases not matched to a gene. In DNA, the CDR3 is TGCGCCAGCAGCCAAGATAAACTAGCGGGAGGCCTGGTCTACGAGCAGTACTTC. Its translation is CASSQDKLAGGLVYEQYF.

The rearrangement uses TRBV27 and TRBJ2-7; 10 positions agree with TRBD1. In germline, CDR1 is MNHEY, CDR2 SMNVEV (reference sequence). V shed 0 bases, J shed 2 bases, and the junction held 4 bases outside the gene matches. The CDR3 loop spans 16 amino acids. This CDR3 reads CASSLSRGQGTYEQYF. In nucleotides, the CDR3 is TGTGCCAGCAGTTTATCCCGGGGACAGGGGACCTACGAGCAGTACTTC.

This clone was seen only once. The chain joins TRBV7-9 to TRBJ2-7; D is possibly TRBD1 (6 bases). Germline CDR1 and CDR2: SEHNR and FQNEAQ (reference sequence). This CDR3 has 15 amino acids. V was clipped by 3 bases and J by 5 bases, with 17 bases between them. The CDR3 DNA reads TGTGCCAGCAGCTTGATGGTTGGGGGCGCGGACGAGCAGTACTTC. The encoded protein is CASSLMVGGADEQYF.

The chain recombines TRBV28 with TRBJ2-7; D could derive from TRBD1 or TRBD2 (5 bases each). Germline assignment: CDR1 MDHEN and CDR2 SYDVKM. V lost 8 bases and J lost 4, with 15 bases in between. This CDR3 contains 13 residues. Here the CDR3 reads CASWGTETYEQYF. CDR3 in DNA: TGTGCCAGCTGGGGGACGGAAACTTACGAGCAGTACTTC.

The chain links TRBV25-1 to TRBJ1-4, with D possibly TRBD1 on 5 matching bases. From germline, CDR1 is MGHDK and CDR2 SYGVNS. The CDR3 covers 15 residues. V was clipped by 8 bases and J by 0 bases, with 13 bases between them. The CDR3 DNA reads TGTGCCAGCGGGTTGACAGCTGCAACTAATGAAAAACTGTTTTTT. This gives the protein CASGLTAATNEKLFF.

The CDR3 nucleotides are TGCGCCAGCAGCTTGCGACAGGGGGACACCCAGTACTTC. Translating gives CASSLRQGDTQYF. The gene calls are TRBV5-1 and TRBJ2-5; 9 bases agree with TRBD1. CDR1 and CDR2 from the germline V gene are SGHRS and YFSETQ. With V trimmed by 1 base and J by 8 bases, 3 bases remained unmatched. The CDR3 contains 13 residues. Full variable domain (remainder filled in from reference TRBV5-1 and TRBJ2-5): KAGVTQTPRYLIKTRGQQVTLSCSPISGHRSVSWYQQTPGQGLQFLFEYFSETQRNKGNFPGRFSGRQFSNSRSEMNVSTLELGDSALYLCASSLRQGDTQYFGPGTRLLVL.

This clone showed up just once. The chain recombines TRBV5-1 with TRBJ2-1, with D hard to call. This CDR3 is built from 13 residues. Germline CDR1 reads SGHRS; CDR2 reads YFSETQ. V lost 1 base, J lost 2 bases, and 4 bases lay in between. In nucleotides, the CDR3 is TGCGCCAGCAGCTTGAACCCCTACAATGAGCAGTTCTTC. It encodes CASSLNPYNEQFF. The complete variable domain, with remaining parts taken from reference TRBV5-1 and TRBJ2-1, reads KAGVTQTPRYLIKTRGQQVTLSCSPISGHRSVSWYQQTPGQGLQFLFEYFSETQRNKGNFPGRFSGRQFSNSRSEMNVSTLELGDSALYLCASSLNPYNEQFFGPGTRLTVL.

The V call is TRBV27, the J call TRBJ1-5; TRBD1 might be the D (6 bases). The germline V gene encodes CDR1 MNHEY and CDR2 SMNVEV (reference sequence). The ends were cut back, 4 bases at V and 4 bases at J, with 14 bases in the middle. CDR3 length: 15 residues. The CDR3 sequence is CASSYSPGANQPQHF. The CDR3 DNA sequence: TGTGCCAGCAGTTACTCGCCGGGGGCAAATCAGCCCCAGCATTTT.

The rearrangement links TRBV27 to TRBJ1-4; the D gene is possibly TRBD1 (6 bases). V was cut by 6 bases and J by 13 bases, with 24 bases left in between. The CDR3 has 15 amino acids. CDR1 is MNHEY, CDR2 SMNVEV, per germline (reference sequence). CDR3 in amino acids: CASSLKLRRGDGLFF. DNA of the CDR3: TGTGCCAGCAGCCTCAAGCTTCGGAGGGGGGACGGACTGTTTTTT. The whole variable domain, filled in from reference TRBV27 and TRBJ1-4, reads EAQVTQNPRYLITVTGKKLTVTCSQNMNHEYMSWYRQDPGLGLRQIYYSMNVEVTDKGDVPEGYKVSRKEKRNFPLILESPSPNQTSLYFCASSLKLRRGDGLFFGSGTQLSVL.

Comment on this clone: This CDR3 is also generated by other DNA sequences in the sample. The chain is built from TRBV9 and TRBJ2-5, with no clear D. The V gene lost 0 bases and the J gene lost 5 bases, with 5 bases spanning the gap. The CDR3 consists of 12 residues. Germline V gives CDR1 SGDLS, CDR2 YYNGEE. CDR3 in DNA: TGTGCCAGCAGCGTAGAGGGTGAGACCCAGTACTTC. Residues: CASSVEGETQYF.

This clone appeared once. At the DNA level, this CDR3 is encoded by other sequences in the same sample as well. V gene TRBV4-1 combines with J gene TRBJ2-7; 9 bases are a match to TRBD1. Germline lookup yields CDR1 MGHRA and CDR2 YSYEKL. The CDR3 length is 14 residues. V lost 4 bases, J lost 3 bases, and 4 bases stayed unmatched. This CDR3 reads CASSLRDRDYEQYF. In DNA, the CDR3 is TGCGCCAGCAGCCTCCGGGACAGGGACTACGAGCAGTACTTC.

CDR3 region: CASSLGWDSYEQYF. The CDR3 DNA is TGTGCCAGCTCCCTGGGATGGGACTCCTACGAGCAGTACTTC. The chain employs TRBV19 and TRBJ2-7; D unclear. The CDR3 spans 14 residues. Between the trimmed V and J ends, which lost 9 bases and 0 bases, there was a span of 15 bases. Germline CDR1 reads LNHDA; CDR2 reads SQIVND (reference sequence). Full variable domain (remainder filled in from reference TRBV19 and TRBJ2-7): DGGITQSPKYLFRKEGQNVTLSCEQNLNHDAMYWYRQDPGQGLRLIYYSQIVNDFQKGDIAEGYSVSREKKESFPLTVTSAQKNPTAFYLCASSLGWDSYEQYFGPGTRLTVT.

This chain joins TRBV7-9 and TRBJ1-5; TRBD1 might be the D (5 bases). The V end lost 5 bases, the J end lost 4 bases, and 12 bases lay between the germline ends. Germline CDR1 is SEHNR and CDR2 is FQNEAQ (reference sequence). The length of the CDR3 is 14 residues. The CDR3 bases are TGTGCCAGCAGCGGAGGGACGGAGAATCAGCCCCAGCATTTT. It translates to CASSGGTENQPQHF. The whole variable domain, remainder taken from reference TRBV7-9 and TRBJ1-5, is DTGVSQNPRHKITKRGQNVTFRCDPISEHNRLYWYRQTLGQGPEFLTYFQNEAQLEKSRLLSDRFSAERPKGSFSTLEIQRTEQGDSAMYLCASSGGTENQPQHFGDGTRLSIL.

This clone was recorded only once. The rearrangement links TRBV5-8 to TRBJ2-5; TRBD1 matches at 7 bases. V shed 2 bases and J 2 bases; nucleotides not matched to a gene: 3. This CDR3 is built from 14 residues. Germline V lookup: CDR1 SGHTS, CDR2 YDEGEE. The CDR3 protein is CASSFRQGQETQYF. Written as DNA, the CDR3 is TGTGCCAGCAGCTTTAGACAGGGTCAAGAGACCCAGTACTTC.

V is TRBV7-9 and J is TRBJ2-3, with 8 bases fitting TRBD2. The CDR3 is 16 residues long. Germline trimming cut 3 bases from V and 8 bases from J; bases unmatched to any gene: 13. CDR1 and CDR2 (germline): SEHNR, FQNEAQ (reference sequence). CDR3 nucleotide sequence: TGTGCCAGCAGCTTCCCACGGGAGGGCGACAGCGGTACGCAGTATTTT. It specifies CASSFPREGDSGTQYF.

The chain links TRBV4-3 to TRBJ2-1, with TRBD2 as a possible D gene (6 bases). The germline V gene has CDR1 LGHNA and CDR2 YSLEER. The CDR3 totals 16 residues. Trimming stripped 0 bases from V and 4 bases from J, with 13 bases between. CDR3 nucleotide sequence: TGCGCCAGCAGCCAAGATAGCCAGCGGGCATACAATGAGCAGTTCTTC. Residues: CASSQDSQRAYNEQFF.

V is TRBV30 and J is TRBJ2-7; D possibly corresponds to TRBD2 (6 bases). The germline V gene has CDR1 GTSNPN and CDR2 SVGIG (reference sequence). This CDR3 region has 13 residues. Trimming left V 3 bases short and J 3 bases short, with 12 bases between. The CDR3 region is CAWSPAGSYEQYF. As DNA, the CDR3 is TGTGCCTGGAGCCCTGCCGGGAGCTACGAGCAGTACTTC.